The present entry profiles one T cell receptor beta chain with its context. This record belongs to a study of shared T cell receptors in the human thymus. The germline gives CDR1 SQVTM, CDR2 ANQGSEA. J gave up 5 bases and V 4 bases, and 13 bases lay outside the gene matches. CDR3 length: 15 amino acids. TCRdb keeps only in-frame clones here, not all; method: immunoSEQ multiplex PCR. The table shows approximately 760,000 clones, with over 75% occurring only once. The same data also contributed to another study, on human thymus T cells. That paper states: Obtained as resections during corrective heart surgery, the thymus tissue was then studied.

This TCR came from a girl under two years old with a congenital heart defect. The rearrangement links TRBV29-1 to TRBJ2-5; TRBD1 matches at 7 bases. Sequencing was carried out using thymocytes. CDR3 bases: TGCAGCGTTGGATATTCAGGGGGTCGCGAGGAGACCCAGTACTTC. Encoded protein: CSVGYSGGREETQYF.